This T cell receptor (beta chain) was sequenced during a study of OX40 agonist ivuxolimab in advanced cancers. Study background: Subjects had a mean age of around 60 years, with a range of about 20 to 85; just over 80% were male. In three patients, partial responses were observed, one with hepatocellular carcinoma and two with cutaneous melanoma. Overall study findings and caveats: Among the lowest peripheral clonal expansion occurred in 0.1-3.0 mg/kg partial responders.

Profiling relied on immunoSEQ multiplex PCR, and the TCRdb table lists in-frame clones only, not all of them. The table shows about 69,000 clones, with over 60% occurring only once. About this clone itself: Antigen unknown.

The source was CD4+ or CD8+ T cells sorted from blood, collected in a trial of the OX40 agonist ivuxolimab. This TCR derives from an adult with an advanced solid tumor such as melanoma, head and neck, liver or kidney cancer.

The CDR3 nucleotides are TGTGCCAGCAGCCCGCGGTGGGACACTGAAGCTTTCTTT. Amino acids: CASSPRWDTEAFF. This chain joins TRBV4-2 and TRBJ1-1; D gene uncertain. From germline, CDR1 is LGHNA and CDR2 YNFKEQ. Trimming left V 4 bases short and J 3 bases short, with 9 bases between. This CDR3 has 13 amino acids.